This passage covers 9 T cell receptor beta chains from one sample sequenced in a study of cytomegalovirus exposure and HLA in healthy donors. With 60 Vbeta and 13 Jbeta primers, the PCR was carried out. Clones were sequenced by immunoSEQ multiplex PCR, and TCRdb holds only the in-frame ones, with some missing. The sample consists of some 120,000 clones, around 81% of them appearing once. The sample taken for sequencing was PBMCs. The receptors derive from a woman in her thirties or forties in good health and CMV-seronegative.

This clone was counted between two and nine times. V usage is TRBV18 and J usage is TRBJ2-7, with D uncertain. This CDR3 comprises 15 residues. Germline loops: CDR1 KGHSH, CDR2 LQKENI. Trimming cost V 1 base and J 2 bases, with 12 bases left between them. In nucleotides, the CDR3 is TGTGCCAGCTCACCACGAGACAATGGTGCCTACGAGCAGTACTTC. This translates into CASSPRDNGAYEQYF.

The genes are TRBV9 and TRBJ1-1, with 11 positions matching TRBD1. With 4 bases clipped from V and 5 bases from J, the junction kept 7 bases outside the gene matches. Germline V lookup: CDR1 SGDLS, CDR2 YYNGEE. There are 15 residues in the CDR3. CDR3 DNA: TGTGCCAGCAGCCGCCGGGACAGGGGGTGGACTGAAGCTTTCTTT. It codes for CASSRRDRGWTEAFF.

This sequence joins TRBV5-1 and TRBJ2-7; D gene uncertain. Germline lookup yields CDR1 SGHRS and CDR2 YFSETQ. The ends were cut back, 4 bases at V and 0 bases at J, with 11 bases in the middle. There are 14 residues in the CDR3. CDR3: CASSITISSYEQYF. The CDR3 bases are TGCGCCAGCAGCATAACTATAAGCTCCTACGAGCAGTACTTC. Variable domain in full (rest from reference TRBV5-1 and TRBJ2-7): KAGVTQTPRYLIKTRGQQVTLSCSPISGHRSVSWYQQTPGQGLQFLFEYFSETQRNKGNFPGRFSGRQFSNSRSEMNVSTLELGDSALYLCASSITISSYEQYFGPGTRLTVT.

V is TRBV6-6 and J is TRBJ2-3; D perhaps matches TRBD2 (5 bases). Germline values: CDR1 MNHNY, CDR2 SVGAGI (reference sequence). This CDR3 contains 14 residues. The V and J ends lost 7 bases and 2 bases respectively, with 13 bases between them. The CDR3 reads CASMGVPLTDTQYF. In DNA, the CDR3 is TGTGCCAGCATGGGAGTCCCCCTCACAGATACGCAGTATTTT.

The CDR3 sequence: CASIMSRGDTEAFF. Here the CDR3 DNA reads TGTGCCAGCATCATGTCCCGGGGGGACACTGAAGCTTTCTTT. The rearrangement links TRBV2 to TRBJ1-1; a weak D match, TRBD1 (5 bases). The germline V gene encodes CDR1 SNHLY and CDR2 FYNNEI. The CDR3 length is 14 residues. V was shortened by 7 bases and J by 3 bases, with 15 bases between the two germline ends.

CDR3 sequence: CASGKQGAYYNEQFF. The DNA of the CDR3 is TGTGCCAGCGGCAAACAGGGGGCTTACTACAATGAGCAGTTCTTC. V usage is TRBV5-6 and J usage is TRBJ2-1; 9 bases line up with TRBD1. Germline-derived CDR1 and CDR2 are SGHDT and YYEEEE. The CDR3 spans 15 residues. The V and J ends lost 7 bases and 3 bases, in that order; junction bases with no gene match: 8.

The chain recombines TRBV5-1 with TRBJ2-1; 8 bases are a match to TRBD2. Germline assignment: CDR1 SGHRS and CDR2 YFSETQ. The CDR3 runs to 14 residues. V was pared by 7 bases and J by 5 bases, with 8 bases of the junction left unmatched. The CDR3 DNA reads TGCGCCAGCTCGGGCGGGGGGACCAACAATGAGCAGTTCTTC. It translates to CASSGGGTNNEQFF.

The V and J genes are TRBV7-2 and TRBJ2-7; 11 bases map to TRBD2. The ends lost 5 bases at V and 4 bases at J; junction bases unmatched: 7. Germline-derived CDR1 and CDR2 are SGHTA and FQGNSA. The CDR3 covers 15 residues. In DNA, the CDR3 is TGTGCCAGCAGCCCTCGACTAGCGGGGAAATACGAGCAGTACTTC. Translated: CASSPRLAGKYEQYF.

The chain has TRBV28 and TRBJ2-3; TRBD1 aligns across 7 bases. The length of the CDR3 is 15 residues. V lost 7 bases to trimming and J lost 1 base; unmatched junction nucleotides: 8. Germline lookup yields CDR1 MDHEN and CDR2 SYDVKM. Here the CDR3 reads CASTATGRRTDTQYF. The CDR3 DNA follows: TGTGCCAGCACCGCGACAGGGCGCCGCACAGATACGCAGTATTTT.